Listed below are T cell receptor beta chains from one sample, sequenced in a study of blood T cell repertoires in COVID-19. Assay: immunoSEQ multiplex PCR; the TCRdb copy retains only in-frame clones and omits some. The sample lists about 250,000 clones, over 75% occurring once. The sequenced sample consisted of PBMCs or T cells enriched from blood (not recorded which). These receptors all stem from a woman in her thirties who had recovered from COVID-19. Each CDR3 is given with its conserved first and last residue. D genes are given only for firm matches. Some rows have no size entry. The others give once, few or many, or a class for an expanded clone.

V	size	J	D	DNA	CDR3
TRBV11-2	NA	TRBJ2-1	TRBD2	TGTGCCAGCAGCAAGAGGACTAGCGGGAGGACTTATAATGAGCAGTTCTTC	CASSKRTSGRTYNEQFF
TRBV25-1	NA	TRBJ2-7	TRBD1	TGTGCCAGCATTGGAACTTTGCGGACAGGGCGATACGAGCAGTACTTC	CASIGTLRTGRYEQYF
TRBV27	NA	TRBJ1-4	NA	TGTGCCAGCAGCCCCGGGTCAACTAATGAAAAACTGTTTTTT	CASSPGSTNEKLFF
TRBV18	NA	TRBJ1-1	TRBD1	TGTGCCAGCTCACCCCAATTTGGGACAGGGAAACGGAGTAACACTGAAGCTTTCTTT	CASSPQFGTGKRSNTEAFF
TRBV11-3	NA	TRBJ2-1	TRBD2	TGTGCCAGCAGCTCTAAGACTAGCGGGAACAATGAGCAGTTCTTC	CASSSKTSGNNEQFF
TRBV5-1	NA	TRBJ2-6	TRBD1	TGCGCCAGCAGTCGGACAGGGGACGGAAACTCTGGGGCCAACGTCCTGACTTTC	CASSRTGDGNSGANVLTF
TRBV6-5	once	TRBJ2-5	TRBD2	TGTGCCGTCAAACTAGCGGGAGAGAAGACCCAGTACTTC	CAVKLAGEKTQYF
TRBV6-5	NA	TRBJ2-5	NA	TGTGCCAGCAGTTACCCGATAGAGGTCAAAGAGACCCAGTACTTC	CASSYPIEVKETQYF
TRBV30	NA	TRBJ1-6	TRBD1	TGTGCCTGGAGTCCCAGGGGGCGCGGTTCACCCCTCCACTTT	CAWSPRGRGSPLHF
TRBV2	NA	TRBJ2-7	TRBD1	TGTGCCAGCAGCCTAAGCCGGGACAGGGCCTACGAGCAGTACTTC	CASSLSRDRAYEQYF
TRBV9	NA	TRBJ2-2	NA	TGTGCCAGCAGCGTAGGTTTGCTCGGGGACACCGGGGAGCTGTTTTTT	CASSVGLLGDTGELFF
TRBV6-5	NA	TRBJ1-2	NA	TGTGCCAGCAGATATCCGGAAACAGGGTTCGGCTACACCTTC	CASRYPETGFGYTF
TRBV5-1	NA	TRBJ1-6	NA	TGCGCCAGCAGCTTAGAAGGGGTCTCCTATAATTCACCCCTCCACTTT	CASSLEGVSYNSPLHF
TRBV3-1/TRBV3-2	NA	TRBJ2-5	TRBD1	TGTGCCAGCAGCCTATTAGGGACAGGATCGTACCAAGAGACCCAGTACTTC	CASSLLGTGSYQETQYF
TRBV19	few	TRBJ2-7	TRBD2	TGTGCCAGTAGTATGTCTTCGGGAGCGGGATTCTACGAGCAGTACTTC	CASSMSSGAGFYEQYF
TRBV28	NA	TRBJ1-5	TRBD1	TGTGCCAGCGGACAGGGGTTTGGCAATCAGCCCCAGCATTTT	CASGQGFGNQPQHF
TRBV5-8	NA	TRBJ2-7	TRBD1	TGTGCCAGCAACACCCGGGGACAGGGGGTCTACGAGCAGTACTTC	CASNTRGQGVYEQYF
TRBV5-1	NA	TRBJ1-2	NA	TGCGCCAGCAGCTTCCAGACAGCCGACTATGGCTACACCTTC	CASSFQTADYGYTF
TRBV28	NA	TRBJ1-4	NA	TGTGCCAGCAGTCTACAGGGAATTATAAGGGAAAAACTGTTTTTT	CASSLQGIIREKLFF
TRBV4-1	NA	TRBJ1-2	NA	TGCGCCAGCAGCCCCCTCACAGGGATTGGCTACACCTTC	CASSPLTGIGYTF
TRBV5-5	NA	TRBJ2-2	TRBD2	TGTGCCAGCAGCTTGGAAGCTACTAGCGGGAGATCTGTCGGGGAGCTGTTTTTT	CASSLEATSGRSVGELFF
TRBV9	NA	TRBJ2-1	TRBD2	TGTGCCAGCAGCGTAGGCGGGAGGTACAATGAGCAGTTCTTC	CASSVGGRYNEQFF
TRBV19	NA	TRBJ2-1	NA	TGTGCCAGTAGTATAGGGTATGGCGGCTCCGACGGCGATGAGCAGTTCTTC	CASSIGYGGSDGDEQFF
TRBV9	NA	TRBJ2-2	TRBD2	TGTGCCAGCAGCCGCGACCTGACTTTACTAGCGGGAGTATCCGGGGAGCTGTTTTTT	CASSRDLTLLAGVSGELFF
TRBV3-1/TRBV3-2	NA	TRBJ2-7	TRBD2	TGTGCCAGCAGCCATCTTCTACTAGCGGACGAGCAGTACTTC	CASSHLLLADEQYF
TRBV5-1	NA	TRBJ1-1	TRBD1	TGCGCCAGTCAAACCGACAGGGGCTACACTGAAGCTTTCTTT	CASQTDRGYTEAFF
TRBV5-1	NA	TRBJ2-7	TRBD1	TGCGCCAGCAAGAGGGGGACAGGGGGCGAAGAGCAGTACTTC	CASKRGTGGEEQYF
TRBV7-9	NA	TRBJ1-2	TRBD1	TGTGCCAGCAGCATCGGACAGGTTTGGGGCTACACCTTC	CASSIGQVWGYTF
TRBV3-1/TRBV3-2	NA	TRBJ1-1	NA	TGTGCCAGCAGCCAAATGTTCCGACGGGGAGCTTTCTTT	CASSQMFRRGAFF
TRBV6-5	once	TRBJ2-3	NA	TGTGCCAGCAGTCTAAGGGGGAGAGGAAATACGCAGTATTTT	CASSLRGRGNTQYF
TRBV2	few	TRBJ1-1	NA	TGTGCCAGCAGTTCGGGGGACACTGAAGCTTTCTTT	CASSSGDTEAFF
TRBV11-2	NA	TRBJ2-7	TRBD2	TGTGCCAGCAGCCTCATCCTAGCGGGAGGTAACTACGAGCAGTACTTC	CASSLILAGGNYEQYF
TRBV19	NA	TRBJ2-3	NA	TGTGCCAGTAGTTTGTGGGGGGTTAGCACAGATACGCAGTATTTT	CASSLWGVSTDTQYF
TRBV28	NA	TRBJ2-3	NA	TGTGCCAGCAGCACAGGGTCCACAGATACGCAGTATTTT	CASSTGSTDTQYF
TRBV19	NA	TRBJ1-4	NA	TGTGCCAGTAGTATAGGGGGCCGGGATGAAAAACTGTTTTTT	CASSIGGRDEKLFF
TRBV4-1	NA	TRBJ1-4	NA	TGCGCCAGCAGCCAAGCCGACGGGACAGAAAAACTGTTTTTT	CASSQADGTEKLFF
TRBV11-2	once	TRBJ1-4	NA	TGTGCCAGCAGCTTAGATCCAGGGGTTAATGAAAAACTGTTTTTT	CASSLDPGVNEKLFF
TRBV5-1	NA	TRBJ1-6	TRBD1	TGCGCCAGCAGCTTGGAGGGGACAGCGAATAATTCACCCCTCCACTTT	CASSLEGTANNSPLHF
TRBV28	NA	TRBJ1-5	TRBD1	TGTGCCAGCAGTTTGAGGGACAGGGTTAGGAGCAATCAGCCCCAGCATTTT	CASSLRDRVRSNQPQHF
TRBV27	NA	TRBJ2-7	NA	TGTGCCAGCAGTTTCATTACCCCAACATCCTACGAGCAGTACTTC	CASSFITPTSYEQYF